This T cell receptor (beta chain) is from a study of blood T cell repertoires in COVID-19. Study context: The samples span acute and convalescent COVID-19 from the United States, Italy and Spain. T cells, B-cell-depleted T cells, or PBMCs supplied cDNA or gDNA.

Cohorts were determined from participant-reported clinical history. V lost 5 bases, J lost 0 bases, and 8 bases stayed unmatched. This CDR3 is built from 18 residues. CDR1 and CDR2 (germline): SGHNT, YENEEA. Authors' analysis steps: Reference gene primer amplification gave estimated nucleated cell counts. The protocol was immunoSEQ multiplex PCR, while the TCRdb copy is restricted to in-frame clones and leaves out a portion. V and J calls and clone size are those listed in that table; D and trimming were worked out from the DNA. The table records 370,000 or so clones, 70% to 90% of them present only once.

Specimen: PBMCs or T cells enriched from blood (not recorded which). This chain links TRBV11-3 with TRBJ2-5; TRBD2 matches 14 bases. This TCR was sampled from a man aged 25 to 40 who had recovered from COVID-19. CDR3 in DNA: TGTGCCAGCAGCATAGGACTAGCGGGGGGCCGTAACCAAGAGACCCAGTACTTC. This codes for CASSIGLAGGRNQETQYF.